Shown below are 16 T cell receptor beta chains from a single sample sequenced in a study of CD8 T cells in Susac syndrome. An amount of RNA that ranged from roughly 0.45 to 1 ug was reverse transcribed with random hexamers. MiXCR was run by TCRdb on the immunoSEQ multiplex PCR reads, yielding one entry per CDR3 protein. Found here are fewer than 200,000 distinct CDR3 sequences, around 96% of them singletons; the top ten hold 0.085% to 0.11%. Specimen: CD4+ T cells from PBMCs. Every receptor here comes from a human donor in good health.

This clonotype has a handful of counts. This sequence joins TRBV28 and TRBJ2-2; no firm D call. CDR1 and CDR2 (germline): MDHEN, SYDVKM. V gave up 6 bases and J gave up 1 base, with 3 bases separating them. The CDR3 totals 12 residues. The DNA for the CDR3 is TGTGCCAGCAGGCTGAACACCGGGGAGCTGTTTTTT. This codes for CASRLNTGELFF. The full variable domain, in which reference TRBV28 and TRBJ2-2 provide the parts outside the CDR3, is DVKVTQSSRYLVKRTGEKVFLECVQDMDHENMFWYRQDPGLGLRLIYFSYDVKMKEKGDIPEGYSVSREKKERFSLILESASTNQTSMYLCASRLNTGELFFGEGSRLTVL.

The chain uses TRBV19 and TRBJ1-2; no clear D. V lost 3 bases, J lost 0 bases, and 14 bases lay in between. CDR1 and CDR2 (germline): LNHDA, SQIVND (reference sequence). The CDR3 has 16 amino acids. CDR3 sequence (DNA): TGTGCCAGTAGTATCCCCGGACGGATATCTAACTATGGCTACACCTTC. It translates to CASSIPGRISNYGYTF.

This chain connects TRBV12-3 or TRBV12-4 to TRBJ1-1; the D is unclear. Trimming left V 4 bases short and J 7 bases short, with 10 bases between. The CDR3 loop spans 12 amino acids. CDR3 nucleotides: TGTGCCAGCAGTTCGGTGGAGTTTGAAGCTTTCTTT. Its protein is CASSSVEFEAFF.

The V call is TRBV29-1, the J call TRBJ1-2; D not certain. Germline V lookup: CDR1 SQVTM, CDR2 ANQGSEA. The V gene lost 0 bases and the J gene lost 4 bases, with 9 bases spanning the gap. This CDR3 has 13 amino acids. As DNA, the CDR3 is TGCAGCGTTGAAGATTTCGGAGTCTATGGCTACACCTTC. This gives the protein CSVEDFGVYGYTF.

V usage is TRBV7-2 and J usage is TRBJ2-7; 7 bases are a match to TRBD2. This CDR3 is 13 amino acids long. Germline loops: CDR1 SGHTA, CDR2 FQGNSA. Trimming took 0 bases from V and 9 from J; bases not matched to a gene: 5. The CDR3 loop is CASSLAGLVGQYF. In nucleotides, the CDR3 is TGTGCCAGCAGCTTAGCCGGACTAGTCGGGCAGTACTTC.

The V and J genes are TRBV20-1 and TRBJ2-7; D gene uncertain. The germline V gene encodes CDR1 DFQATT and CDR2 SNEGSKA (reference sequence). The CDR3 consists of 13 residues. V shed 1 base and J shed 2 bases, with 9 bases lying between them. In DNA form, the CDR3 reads TGCAGTGCTAGAGTACGCAGCACCTACGAGCAGTACTTC. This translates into CSARVRSTYEQYF.

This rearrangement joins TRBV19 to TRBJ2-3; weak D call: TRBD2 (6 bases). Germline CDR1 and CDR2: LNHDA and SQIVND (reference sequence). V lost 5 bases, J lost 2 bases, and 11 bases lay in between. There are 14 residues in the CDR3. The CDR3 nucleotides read TGTGCCAGTAGTCCACGGACTACCACAGATACGCAGTATTTT. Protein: CASSPRTTTDTQYF.

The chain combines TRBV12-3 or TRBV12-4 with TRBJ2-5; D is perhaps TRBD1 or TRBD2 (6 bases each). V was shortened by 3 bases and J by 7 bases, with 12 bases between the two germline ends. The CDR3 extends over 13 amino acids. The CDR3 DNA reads TGTGCCAGCAGTTTGATGGAGGGGGGGACCCAGTACTTC. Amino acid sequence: CASSLMEGGTQYF.

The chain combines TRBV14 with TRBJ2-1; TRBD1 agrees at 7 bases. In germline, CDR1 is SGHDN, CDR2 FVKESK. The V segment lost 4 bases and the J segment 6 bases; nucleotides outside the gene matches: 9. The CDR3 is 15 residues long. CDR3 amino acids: CASSPTGTVFNEQFF. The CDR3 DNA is TGTGCCAGCAGCCCCACCGGGACAGTCTTCAATGAGCAGTTCTTC.

The CDR3 DNA reads as TGTGCCAGCAGTTCAGGGACCGGGGGTACTGAAGCTTTCTTT. It translates to CASSSGTGGTEAFF. The chain uses TRBV2 and TRBJ1-1, with D maybe TRBD1 (5 bases). This CDR3 has 14 amino acids. Trimming took off 5 bases at V and 5 bases at J, with 15 bases between the two ends. Germline V CDR1 and CDR2: SNHLY, FYNNEI.

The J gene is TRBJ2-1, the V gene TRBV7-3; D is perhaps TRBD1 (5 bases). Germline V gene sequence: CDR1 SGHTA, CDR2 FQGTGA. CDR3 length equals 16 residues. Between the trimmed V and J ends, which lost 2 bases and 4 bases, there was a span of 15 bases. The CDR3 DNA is TGTGCCAGCAGCTTAGCCGGACACCCCGAGTACAATGAGCAGTTCTTC. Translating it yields CASSLAGHPEYNEQFF.

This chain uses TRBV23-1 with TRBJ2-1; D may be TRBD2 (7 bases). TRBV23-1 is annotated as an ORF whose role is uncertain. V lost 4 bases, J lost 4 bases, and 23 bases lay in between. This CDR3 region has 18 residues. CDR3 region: CASSRIQGGCPTYNEQFF. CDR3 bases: TGCGCCAGCAGTCGAATACAGGGAGGGTGTCCTACTTACAATGAGCAGTTCTTC.

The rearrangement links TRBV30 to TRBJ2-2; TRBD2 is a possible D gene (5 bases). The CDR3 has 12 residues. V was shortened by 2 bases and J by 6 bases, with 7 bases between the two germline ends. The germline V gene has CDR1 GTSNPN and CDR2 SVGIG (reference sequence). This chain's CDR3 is CAWSRGPGELFF. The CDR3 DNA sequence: TGTGCCTGGAGTCGGGGTCCCGGGGAGCTGTTTTTT.

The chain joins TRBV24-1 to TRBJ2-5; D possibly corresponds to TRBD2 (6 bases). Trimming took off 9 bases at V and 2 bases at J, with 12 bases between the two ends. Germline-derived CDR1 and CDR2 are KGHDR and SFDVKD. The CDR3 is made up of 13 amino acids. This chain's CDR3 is CATRPSGQETQYF. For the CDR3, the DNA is TGTGCCACCCGACCCAGCGGGCAAGAGACCCAGTACTTC.

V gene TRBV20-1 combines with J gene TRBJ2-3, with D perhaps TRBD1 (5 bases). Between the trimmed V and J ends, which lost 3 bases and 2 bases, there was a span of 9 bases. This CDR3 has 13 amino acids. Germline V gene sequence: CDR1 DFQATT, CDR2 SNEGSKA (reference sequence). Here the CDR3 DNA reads TGCAGTGCTAGGTTCAGGGCCACAGATACGCAGTATTTT. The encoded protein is CSARFRATDTQYF.

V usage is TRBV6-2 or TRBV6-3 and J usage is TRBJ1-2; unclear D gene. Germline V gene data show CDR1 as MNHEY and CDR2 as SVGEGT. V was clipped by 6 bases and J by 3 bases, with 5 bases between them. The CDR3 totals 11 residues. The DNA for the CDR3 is TGTGCCAGCAGCCAATACTATGGCTACACCTTC. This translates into CASSQYYGYTF.